The entry below describes one TCR beta chain. V was pared by 1 base and J by 2 bases, with 12 bases between. Germline CDR1 SNHLY, CDR2 FYNNEI. This CDR3 spans 16 amino acids. The data derive from a study of T cell responses to AZD1222 COVID-19 vaccine. The table came from immunoSEQ multiplex PCR; TCRdb's copy has only in-frame clones and leaves some out. This repertoire shows some 100,000 clones, more than 75% found once; its top ten account for roughly 10%. This sequence was found in an adult in good health. The rearrangement links TRBV2 to TRBJ1-5; D perhaps matches TRBD1 (5 bases). The input for sequencing was peripheral blood, taken on day 0 of AZD1222 vaccination. CDR3 nucleotide sequence: TGTGCCAGCAGTGAAGGGGGCGCCGGAGGCAATCAGCCCCAGCATTTT. Translation: CASSEGGAGGNQPQHF.